This T cell receptor (beta chain) was sequenced for a study of T cell clonotyping in hematopoietic cell transplantation. Study in general: Cytoreduction preceded collection of pretransplant recipient samples.

Time point here: recipient sample about 28 days before transplant, after cytoreduction. Assay used: immunoSEQ multiplex PCR; TCRdb lists only in-frame clones, some missing. The data show approximately 6,600 clones, about 97% seen once. Study outcomes and limitations: Few recipient clonotypes overlapped donors; over 95% were de novo at given depth. Recipient TCR diversity dropped after transplant; expanded clonotypes rose from day 30 to 180.

Germline V gene data show CDR1 as SQVTM and CDR2 as ANQGSEA. CDR3 length: 11 residues. Trimming left V 6 bases short and J 4 bases short, with 10 bases between. Concerning this clone itself: The antigen is not known.

Sample: peripheral blood mononuclear cells, taken before stem cell transplant. The TCR sequence derives from a man between 65 and 79 years old with acute myeloid leukemia. Some clones in this sample may be carry-over from other donors' samples. V gene TRBV29-1 combines with J gene TRBJ2-7; D remains ambiguous. The CDR3 DNA reads as TGCAGCGTAGGAGTTTCTTACGAGCAGTACTTC. Translating gives CSVGVSYEQYF.